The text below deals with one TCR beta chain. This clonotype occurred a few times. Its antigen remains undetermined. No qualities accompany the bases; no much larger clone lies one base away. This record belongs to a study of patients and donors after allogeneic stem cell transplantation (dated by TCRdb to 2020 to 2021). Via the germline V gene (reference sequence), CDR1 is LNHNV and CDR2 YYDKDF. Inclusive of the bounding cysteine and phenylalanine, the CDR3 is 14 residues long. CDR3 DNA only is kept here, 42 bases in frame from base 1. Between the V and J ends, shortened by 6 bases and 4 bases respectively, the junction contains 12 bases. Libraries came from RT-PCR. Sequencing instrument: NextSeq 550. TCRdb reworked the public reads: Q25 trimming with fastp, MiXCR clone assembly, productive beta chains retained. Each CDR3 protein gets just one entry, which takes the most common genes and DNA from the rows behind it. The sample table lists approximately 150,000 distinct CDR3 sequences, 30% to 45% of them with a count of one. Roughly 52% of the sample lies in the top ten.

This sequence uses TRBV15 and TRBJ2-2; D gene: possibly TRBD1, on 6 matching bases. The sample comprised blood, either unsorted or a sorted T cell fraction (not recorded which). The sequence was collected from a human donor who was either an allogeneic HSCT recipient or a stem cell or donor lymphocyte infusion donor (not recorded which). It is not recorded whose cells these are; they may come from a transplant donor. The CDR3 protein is CATRDRTTTGELFF. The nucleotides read TGTGCCACCAGGGACAGAACCACCACCGGGGAGCTGTTTTTT. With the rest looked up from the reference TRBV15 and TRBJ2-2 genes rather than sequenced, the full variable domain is DAMVIQNPRYQVTQFGKPVTLSCSQTLNHNVMYWYQQKSSQAPKLLFHYYDKDFNNEADTPDNFQSRRPNTSFCFLDIRSPGLGDTAMYLCATRDRTTTGELFFGEGSRLTVL.